Following are 13 T cell receptor beta chains from one sample sequenced in a study of blood T cells in healthy people across ages. Using a J-beta primer mix together with a sample-barcoded 5' primer, a second PCR was run for roughly 6 to 12 cycles. TCRdb itself ran the 5' RACE reads through MiXCR, one entry per CDR3 protein. The sample lists roughly 930,000 distinct CDR3 sequences, about 48% occurring once. Sequencing was done on a sample of blood. The receptors stem from a man younger than 45 in good health.

V usage is TRBV7-3 and J usage is TRBJ2-5; D not resolved. Looked up from germline, CDR1 is SGHTA and CDR2 is FQGTGA. This CDR3 region has 15 residues. V gave up 5 bases and J gave up 5 bases, with 18 bases separating them. This CDR3 reads CASSGLPGLEETQYF. The CDR3 coding sequence is TGTGCCAGCAGCGGTCTCCCGGGTCTTGAGGAGACCCAGTACTTC.

Regarding this clonotype: One end of the junction fails to match germline, which may point to a read error. The rearrangement joins TRBV20-1 to TRBJ2-1, with D unresolved. The CDR3 is made up of 13 amino acids. The germline V gene has CDR1 DFQATT and CDR2 SNEGSKA (reference sequence). The CDR3 region has the DNA TGCAGTGCTGGAGAAATCCAACGGTATGAGCAGTTCTTC. As protein: CSAGEIQRYEQFF.

This clonotype occurred a few times. The chain has TRBV24-1 and TRBJ2-1; D is unresolved. The CDR3 loop spans 15 amino acids. From germline, CDR1 is KGHDR and CDR2 SFDVKD. Deletions cut 7 bases from V and 6 bases from J, with 18 bases between. The CDR3: CATSPTLSHINEQFF. The CDR3 nucleotides read TGTGCCACCAGCCCAACCCTTTCACACATCAATGAGCAGTTCTTC.

The genes are TRBV7-9 and TRBJ2-5; possibly TRBD1 for D (7 bases). The length of the CDR3 is 15 residues. Germline CDR1 and CDR2: SEHNR and FQNEAQ (reference sequence). V was shortened by 1 base and J by 6 bases, with 15 bases between the two germline ends. The CDR3 is CASSLEEGAVKTQYF. In nucleotides, the CDR3 is TGTGCCAGCAGCTTAGAGGAGGGGGCGGTGAAGACCCAGTACTTC.

This clonotype was detected many times. The rearrangement uses TRBV3-1 and TRBJ1-1; TRBD1 matches at 9 bases. The V gene's germline CDR1 is LGHDT and CDR2 YNNKEL (reference sequence). Trimming at V came to 4 bases and at J to 8 bases, leaving 5 bases not matched to a gene. The CDR3 is made up of 13 amino acids. CDR3 residues: CASSLGTGIEAFF. The CDR3 DNA is TGTGCCAGCAGCCTCGGGACAGGGATCGAAGCTTTCTTT.

V is TRBV19 and J is TRBJ1-4; D is possibly TRBD1 (5 bases). This CDR3 comprises 14 residues. V lost 3 bases and J 8 bases, leaving 13 bases between the germline ends. Germline CDR1 LNHDA, CDR2 SQIVND (reference sequence). CDR3: CASSIRARLEKLFF. CDR3 coding DNA: TGTGCCAGTAGTATCAGGGCCCGTCTGGAAAAACTGTTTTTT. Using reference TRBV19 and TRBJ1-4 for the parts outside the CDR3, the full variable domain is DGGITQSPKYLFRKEGQNVTLSCEQNLNHDAMYWYRQDPGQGLRLIYYSQIVNDFQKGDIAEGYSVSREKKESFPLTVTSAQKNPTAFYLCASSIRARLEKLFFGSGTQLSVL.

This clonotype was counted a few times. The V and J genes are TRBV27 and TRBJ2-7, with D perhaps given as TRBD1 or TRBD2 (6 bases each). The CDR3 spans 15 residues. With 7 bases removed from V and 0 bases from J, the gap between germline ends came to 16 bases. Germline V gene data show CDR1 as MNHEY and CDR2 as SMNVEV (reference sequence). In DNA form, the CDR3 reads TGTGCCAGCAAGGGACGAGGGGGGATCTCCTACGAGCAGTACTTC. Protein: CASKGRGGISYEQYF.

This clonotype was seen only once. This sequence joins TRBV4-1 and TRBJ2-4; D is undetermined. The J call may be mistaken, given a closer DNA end match to TRBJ2-7. The germline V gene encodes CDR1 MGHRA and CDR2 YSYEKL. The CDR3 consists of 14 residues. The CDR3 spells CASSPTPGSDEQYF. CDR3 nucleotide sequence: TGCGCCAGCAGCCCCACCCCCGGGTCGGACGAGCAGTACTTC.

The rearrangement links TRBV11-1 to TRBJ2-1; D remains ambiguous. This CDR3 contains 13 residues. Germline assignment: CDR1 SGHAT and CDR2 FQDESV (reference sequence). V was clipped by 0 bases and J by 8 bases, with 8 bases between them. The CDR3 is CASSLAWEYEQFF. DNA for the CDR3: TGTGCCAGCAGCTTAGCATGGGAATATGAGCAGTTCTTC. Filled out from reference TRBV11-1 and TRBJ2-1, the complete variable domain reads EAEVAQSPRYKITEKSQAVAFWCDPISGHATLYWYRQILGQGPELLVQFQDESVVDDSQLPKDRFSAERLKGVDSTLKIQPAELGDSAMYLCASSLAWEYEQFFGPGTRLTVL.

The genes are TRBV29-1 and TRBJ2-1, with TRBD2 matching 16 bases. Germline V lookup: CDR1 SQVTM, CDR2 ANQGSEA. Trimming took 0 bases from V and 2 from J; bases not matched to a gene: 7. This CDR3 is built from 19 residues. CDR3 sequence reads: CSVEDGGTSGGAPYNEQFF. CDR3 bases: TGCAGCGTTGAAGATGGAGGGACTAGCGGGGGGGCGCCCTACAATGAGCAGTTCTTC.

The gene calls are TRBV27 and TRBJ1-1, with 8 bases lining up with TRBD1. This CDR3 region has 15 residues. Germline loops: CDR1 MNHEY, CDR2 SMNVEV (reference sequence). The ends lost 7 bases at V and 4 bases at J; junction bases unmatched: 11. CDR3 DNA sequence: TGTGCCAGCACCAAGACAGGGGAGGTGGGCACTGAAGCTTTCTTT. Amino acids: CASTKTGEVGTEAFF.

This clonotype was seen a single time. The V and J genes are TRBV12-3 or TRBV12-4 and TRBJ1-1; D is possibly TRBD1 (6 bases). The CDR3 is 14 residues long. V lost 1 base to trimming and J lost 6 bases, with 12 bases between them. CDR3 DNA sequence: TGTGCCAGCAGTTTAGATCTCAGGGGCCCTGAAGCTTTCTTT. Protein product: CASSLDLRGPEAFF.

This chain connects TRBV20-1 to TRBJ2-5, with D possibly being TRBD2 (6 bases). This CDR3 is 16 amino acids long. The V gene's germline CDR1 is DFQATT and CDR2 SNEGSKA (reference sequence). Trimming cost V 3 bases and J 3 bases, with 20 bases left between them. The DNA of the CDR3 is TGCAGTGCTAGGTCGACATCCGGGACTGGGAAAGAGACCCAGTACTTC. Protein product: CSARSTSGTGKETQYF.